This T cell receptor beta chain was observed in a study of persistence of HIV-infected CD4 T cells. On the study more broadly: Anti-CD3/anti-CD28 beads activated more cells than antigen stimulation did. Findings and limits, study-wide: TCRbeta richness was lower in CMV- and Gag-responding cells than in anti-CD3/anti-CD28-responding cells. Antigen-responding cells were enriched for degenerate expanded CDR3beta sequences.

The libraries were made with immunoSEQ version 4 in survey mode. Using immunoSEQ multiplex PCR, the repertoire was profiled, and TCRdb retains in-frame clones only, with some absent. The sample lists fewer than 45,000 clones, around 89% occurring once. Nonspecific anti-CD3/anti-CD28 bead stimulation represents the broad CD4+ T cell repertoire. Responding CD4+ T cells were sorted by upregulation of both CD40 ligand and CD69. Anti-CD28/CD49d costimulation, CD40-blocking antibody and enfuvirtide were given to CD8-depleted PBMCs for roughly 19 hours. This CDR3 has 13 amino acids. Trimming cost V 1 base and J 2 bases, with 6 bases left between them. The germline gives CDR1 SGHDT, CDR2 YYEEEE. Turning to this clone: Its specificity is not known.

Sequenced here: CD4+ T cells sorted from PBMCs after 18-hour stimulation, sampled from a patient who received antiretroviral therapy. The chain recombines TRBV5-6 with TRBJ1-2; D not certain. This clonotype was sampled from an adult woman with HIV who was CMV-seropositive. CDR3 in DNA: TGTGCCAGCAGCTTGAACAGAAACTATGGCTACACCTTC. Translated, it gives CASSLNRNYGYTF.